The 10 T cell receptor beta chains reported below all come from one sample, sequenced in a study of CXCR3-negative and CXCR3-positive naive CD8 T cells (dated 2019 in TCRdb). This sample was sequenced with a NextSeq 550. The Human TCR Profiling Kit (MiLaboratory) was used to make UMI-labeled 5' RACE TRB cDNA libraries. TCRdb reprocessed the reads, so every CDR3 protein sequence counts as one entry and DNA is not shown. The sample table on file contains 100,000 or so distinct CDR3 sequences. The ten largest account for 1.7% of the sample. The sample was naive CXCR3- CD8+ T cells from blood. The cell subset or site label corresponds to: CD45RO-CCR7+CD27+CD95- naive CD8+ T cells lacking CXCR3 (TNR3-). These receptors came from a human donor in good health. Some clones in this sample may be carry-over from other donors' samples.

The V gene is TRBV6-5, the J gene TRBJ2-3. The CDR3 has 12 amino acids. The germline V gene has CDR1 MNHEY and CDR2 SVGAGI. The CDR3 reads CASSPSTDTQYF.

The V call is TRBV7-7, the J call TRBJ1-5; TCRdb reports TRBD1, a call that lacks DNA to check it against. Looked up from germline, CDR1 is SSHAT and CDR2 is FNYEAQ (reference sequence). This CDR3 has 16 residues. The CDR3 loop reads CASSPSDRRNNQPQHF.

The V and J genes are TRBV9 and TRBJ2-1; checking the TCRdb D call of TRBD2 is not possible without DNA. Germline values: CDR1 SGDLS, CDR2 YYNGEE. The CDR3 is 15 amino acids. The CDR3 sequence is CASSPTSGNDNEQFF.

CDR3 residues: CSVVLGYEQYF. The chain links TRBV29-1 to TRBJ2-7. The CDR3 totals 11 residues. CDR1 SQVTM and CDR2 ANQGSEA come from the germline V gene.

The rearrangement joins TRBV10-3 to TRBJ2-1; TCRdb's D call of TRBD2 is untestable without DNA. The CDR3 is made up of 15 amino acids. CDR1 is ENHRY, CDR2 SYGVKD, per germline. CDR3: CAISDWTSGYNEQFF.

The genes are TRBV6-2 or TRBV6-3 and TRBJ2-3; the TRBD2 assignment by TCRdb is unverifiable without DNA. The CDR3 extends over 17 amino acids. CDR1 and CDR2 (germline): MNHEY, SVGEGT. CDR3 sequence: CASSYSRGAGGTDTQYF.

The chain recombines TRBV7-2 with TRBJ2-5; TCRdb picks TRBD1, but there is no DNA to check that call. The CDR3 covers 14 residues. Germline CDR1 SGHTA, CDR2 FQGNSA. The CDR3 reads CASSLTGGSETQYF.

The V gene is TRBV6-2 or TRBV6-3, the J gene TRBJ2-7; TCRdb reports TRBD1, a call that lacks DNA to check it against. The CDR3 contains 16 residues. Germline V gives CDR1 MNHEY, CDR2 SVGEGT. The chain's CDR3 is CASSFNPGQGEDEQYF.

The CDR3 here is CASSFRDTSYEQYF. This chain uses TRBV6-1 with TRBJ2-7; the TCRdb D gene call, TRBD1, has no DNA to confirm it. The germline gives CDR1 MNHNS, CDR2 SASEGT. The CDR3 consists of 14 residues.

This chain uses TRBV15 with TRBJ1-5; the TRBD1 assignment by TCRdb is unverifiable without DNA. This CDR3 is built from 14 residues. CDR1 LNHNV and CDR2 YYDKDF come from the germline V gene (reference sequence). This CDR3 is CATSSFQGYQPQHF.